This passage covers 29 T cell receptor beta chains from one sample sequenced in a study of CD8+ T cells in alopecia areata. RNA was extracted and reverse transcribed into cDNA as the sequencing template. Profiling relied on immunoSEQ multiplex PCR, and the TCRdb table lists in-frame clones only, not all of them. The data contain 100,000 to 150,000 clones, about 49% of them singletons. Material: CD8+ T cells sorted from blood, obtained at week 0. The receptors come from a human donor with alopecia areata.

V gene TRBV30 combines with J gene TRBJ1-1, with 7 bases aligning to TRBD1. In germline, CDR1 is GTSNPN, CDR2 SVGIG (reference sequence). The CDR3 spans 17 residues. V lost 1 base to trimming and J lost 7 bases; unmatched junction nucleotides: 18. In DNA form, the CDR3 reads TGTGCCTGGAGTGGGTCAACAGGGGACAGAGCCTCCGGTGAAGCTTTCTTT. Translation gives CAWSGSTGDRASGEAFF.

The chain links TRBV4-1 to TRBJ2-7; no definite D call. Trimming cost V 1 base and J 0 bases, with 10 bases left between them. Germline V gene sequence: CDR1 MGHRA, CDR2 YSYEKL. There are 15 residues in the CDR3. CDR3 coding DNA: TGCGCCAGCAGCCAAGTGCCTACAGACTCCTACGAGCAGTACTTC. The encoded protein is CASSQVPTDSYEQYF.

The chain is built from TRBV6-1 and TRBJ2-2; TRBD1 aligns across 7 bases. V lost 6 bases, J lost 5 bases, and 9 bases stayed unmatched. This CDR3 has 15 residues. Per germline, CDR1 MNHNS and CDR2 SASEGT. CDR3: CASSVTRGYTGELFF. CDR3 nucleotides: TGTGCCAGCAGCGTCACCAGGGGGTATACCGGGGAGCTGTTTTTT.

The genes are TRBV15 and TRBJ2-7, with 7 bases lining up with TRBD2. V was clipped by 6 bases and J by 4 bases; unmatched bases: 6. The CDR3 extends over 13 amino acids. Germline CDR1 and CDR2: LNHNV and YYDKDF (reference sequence). The CDR3: CATRQAGFYEQYF. The CDR3 DNA reads as TGTGCCACCAGACAAGCGGGGTTTTACGAGCAGTACTTC.

V gene TRBV21-1 combines with J gene TRBJ2-1. TRBV21-1 is a known pseudogene. The CDR3 has 10 residues. This chain's CDR3 is CASSPGPGFF. CDR3 sequence (DNA): TGTGCCAGCTCCCCCGGACCAGGGTTCTTC.

The V gene is TRBV29-1, the J gene TRBJ2-7, with D perhaps matching TRBD1 (6 bases). Germline loops: CDR1 SQVTM, CDR2 ANQGSEA. Trimming removed 6 bases at V and 4 bases at J, with 10 bases between. The CDR3 has 11 amino acids. As DNA, the CDR3 is TGCAGCGTCTTGGACAGATACGAGCAGTACTTC. Its translation is CSVLDRYEQYF.

This clone has only a few counts. V is TRBV6-5 and J is TRBJ1-3, with a weak D call TRBD1 (6 bases). Trimming removed 4 bases from V and 2 bases from J, with 12 bases in between. The CDR3 totals 15 residues. Germline V gives CDR1 MNHEY, CDR2 SVGAGI. The CDR3 nucleotides read TGTGCCAGCAGTTCCATGGAGGGGGCTGGAAACACCATATATTTT. Translation: CASSSMEGAGNTIYF.

V is TRBV27 and J is TRBJ2-7, with D perhaps matching TRBD1 (5 bases). The V end was cut by 8 bases, the J end by 0 bases, with 11 bases between. The CDR3 contains 13 residues. Germline CDR1 and CDR2: MNHEY and SMNVEV (reference sequence). The chain's CDR3 is CASGPRASYEQYF. The CDR3, as DNA: TGTGCCAGCGGACCCAGGGCCTCCTACGAGCAGTACTTC.

J is TRBJ2-7 and V is TRBV13; 11 positions agree with TRBD1. Germline V lookup: CDR1 PRHDT, CDR2 FYEKMQ (reference sequence). V shed 4 bases and J 0 bases; nucleotides not matched to a gene: 5. CDR3 length: 16 residues. For the CDR3, the DNA is TGTGCCAGCAGCTACACCGGGACAGGGGGCTCCTACGAGCAGTACTTC. It yields the protein CASSYTGTGGSYEQYF.

This chain links TRBV7-9 with TRBJ1-2; D might be TRBD1 (6 bases). From germline, CDR1 is SEHNR and CDR2 FQNEAQ (reference sequence). Trimming took 5 bases from V and 6 from J, leaving 16 bases between them. CDR3 size: 14 residues. The CDR3 coding sequence is TGTGCCAGCAGCCCCAAGGGACAACCGCATGGCTACACCTTC. Its protein product is CASSPKGQPHGYTF.

The chain is built from TRBV29-1 and TRBJ1-1; D is uncertain. The V gene's germline CDR1 is SQVTM and CDR2 ANQGSEA. CDR3 length: 13 amino acids. V lost 2 bases, J lost 1 base, and 8 bases lay in between. This CDR3 is CSVEKARNTEAFF. In nucleotides, the CDR3 is TGCAGCGTTGAAAAAGCCCGGAACACTGAAGCTTTCTTT.

Only a few counts were recorded for this clone. This chain joins TRBV5-4 and TRBJ1-1; no clear D. The CDR3 has 12 residues. V lost 0 bases to trimming and J lost 5 bases, with 5 bases between them. Germline V gene sequence: CDR1 SGHNT, CDR2 YYREEE (reference sequence). CDR3 sequence reads: CASSLEGTEAFF. DNA for the CDR3: TGTGCCAGCAGCTTGGAGGGTACTGAAGCTTTCTTT.

The chain couples TRBV29-1 to TRBJ2-3; TRBD1 agrees at 7 bases. The CDR3 totals 19 residues. V was pared by 0 bases and J by 0 bases, with 15 bases of the junction left unmatched. Germline V gene data show CDR1 as SQVTM and CDR2 as ANQGSEA. The CDR3 DNA reads as TGCAGCGTTGAAGATAGAGTGGGGACAGCTTTTTCTAGCACAGATACGCAGTATTTT. Translation: CSVEDRVGTAFSSTDTQYF.

This clone was found a few times. This chain links TRBV27 with TRBJ2-7, with a possible D match to TRBD1 (5 bases). The germline V and J ends were trimmed by 2 bases and 5 bases, with 7 bases remaining between them. CDR3 length: 12 amino acids. Germline CDR1 and CDR2: MNHEY and SMNVEV (reference sequence). CDR3 nucleotides: TGTGCCAGCAGTTTAATAGGGGACGAGCAGTACTTC. This encodes CASSLIGDEQYF.

Written as DNA, the CDR3 is TGTGCCAGCACCCCTTGGGGAGGGGACACTGAAGCTTTCTTT. Translation gives CASTPWGGDTEAFF. The V call is TRBV5-4, the J call TRBJ1-1, with D perhaps TRBD1 (5 bases). Trimming stripped 6 bases from V and 3 bases from J, with 15 bases between. Germline V gene data show CDR1 as SGHNT and CDR2 as YYREEE (reference sequence). The CDR3 length is 14 residues. The complete variable domain, with remaining parts taken from reference TRBV5-4 and TRBJ1-1, reads ETGVTQSPTHLIKTRGQQVTLRCSSQSGHNTVSWYQQALGQGPQFIFQYYREEENGRGNFPPRFSGLQFPNYSSELNVNALELDDSALYLCASTPWGGDTEAFFGQGTRLTVV.

This rearrangement joins TRBV4-1 to TRBJ2-7; 8 nucleotides agree with TRBD1. The CDR3 runs 15 residues. V shed 4 bases, J shed 3 bases, and the junction held 8 bases outside the gene matches. CDR1 is MGHRA, CDR2 YSYEKL, per germline. CDR3 loop: CASSLRAGQGYEQYF. The CDR3 DNA is TGCGCCAGCAGCCTTCGAGCCGGACAGGGCTACGAGCAGTACTTC.

This chain uses TRBV30 with TRBJ2-7; a possible D gene is TRBD2 (6 bases). From germline, CDR1 is GTSNPN and CDR2 SVGIG (reference sequence). Trimming removed 5 bases at V and 2 bases at J, with 13 bases between. CDR3 length equals 13 residues. The CDR3 sequence is CAWDAGGTYEQYF. DNA for the CDR3: TGTGCCTGGGACGCGGGCGGGACCTACGAGCAGTACTTC.

This chain connects TRBV27 to TRBJ2-3, with D perhaps TRBD1 (5 bases). The CDR3 length is 15 residues. Germline assignment: CDR1 MNHEY and CDR2 SMNVEV (reference sequence). V shed 6 bases and J shed 5 bases, with 18 bases lying between them. The CDR3, as DNA: TGTGCCAGCAGCTGGGAAGGGAAGGGGAAAGATACGCAGTATTTT. Its translation: CASSWEGKGKDTQYF.

This clone was seen more than once but under ten times. As DNA, the CDR3 is TGCAGCGTTGAATCTCGGGACAGGGGATACGAGCAGTACTTC. Amino acid sequence: CSVESRDRGYEQYF. The rearrangement uses TRBV29-1 and TRBJ2-7, with TRBD1 matching over 10 bases. This CDR3 spans 14 amino acids. The J segment lost 4 bases and the V segment lost 2 bases, leaving 5 bases of the junction unmatched. Germline V gives CDR1 SQVTM, CDR2 ANQGSEA.

This clone turned up a few times. The chain combines TRBV27 with TRBJ1-5, with 9 bases identical to TRBD1. With 3 bases clipped from V and 10 bases from J, the junction kept 4 bases outside the gene matches. The CDR3 contains 13 residues. Per the germline V gene, CDR1 is MNHEY and CDR2 is SMNVEV (reference sequence). CDR3 nucleotides: TGTGCCAGCAGTTTTGACAGGGGGGCACCCCAGCATTTT. Protein: CASSFDRGAPQHF.

In this sample, this clone turned up once. The J gene is TRBJ2-2, the V gene TRBV4-1; D not certain. Germline values: CDR1 MGHRA, CDR2 YSYEKL. The length of the CDR3 is 16 residues. Trimming cost V 4 bases and J 3 bases, with 15 bases left between them. CDR3 sequence: CASSPFPGSYTGELFF. The CDR3 nucleotides read TGCGCCAGCAGCCCCTTTCCCGGGTCCTACACCGGGGAGCTGTTTTTT.

V is TRBV27 and J is TRBJ1-1; D gene unclear. The CDR3 length is 16 residues. In germline, CDR1 is MNHEY, CDR2 SMNVEV (reference sequence). Trimming stripped 4 bases from V and 4 bases from J, with 19 bases between. The CDR3 reads CASSSPNKGGGTEAFF. The CDR3 DNA reads as TGTGCCAGCAGTTCCCCAAACAAGGGTGGAGGCACTGAAGCTTTCTTT.

The sample holds a few counts of this clone. V gene TRBV29-1 combines with J gene TRBJ2-5; D ambiguous. Trimming stripped 7 bases from V and 1 base from J, with 7 bases between. The V gene's germline CDR1 is SQVTM and CDR2 ANQGSEA. The CDR3 spans 11 residues. The CDR3 DNA sequence: TGCAGCGGCCTCGGCCAAGAGACCCAGTACTTC. Translation: CSGLGQETQYF. The complete variable domain, with remaining parts taken from reference TRBV29-1 and TRBJ2-5, reads SAVISQKPSRDICQRGTSLTIQCQVDSQVTMMFWYRQQPGQSLTLIATANQGSEATYESGFVIDKFPISRPNLTFSTLTVSNMSPEDSSIYLCSGLGQETQYFGPGTRLLVL.

CDR3 in DNA: TGTGCCAGCATTACAGGGGCATATAGCAATCAGCCCCAGCATTTT. Its translation is CASITGAYSNQPQHF. The chain couples TRBV6-1 to TRBJ1-5, with 7 nucleotides matching TRBD1. This CDR3 comprises 15 residues. With V trimmed by 7 bases and J by 0 bases, 6 bases remained unmatched. Germline CDR1 reads MNHNS; CDR2 reads SASEGT.

V and J are TRBV19 and TRBJ2-5; 9 nucleotides agree with TRBD1. Germline assignment: CDR1 LNHDA and CDR2 SQIVND (reference sequence). There are 13 residues in the CDR3. V trimming: 8 bases; J trimming: 3 bases; junction bases outside the gene matches: 4. The CDR3 coding sequence is TGTGCCAGTGGATGGGACAGGGAAGAGACCCAGTACTTC. Translating it yields CASGWDREETQYF.

Notes on this clone: The same CDR3 can be traced to other DNA sequences in this sample. The V call is TRBV29-1, the J call TRBJ2-7; no reliable D call. Germline V lookup: CDR1 SQVTM, CDR2 ANQGSEA. V lost 0 bases, J lost 2 bases, and 2 bases lay in between. The CDR3 is 11 residues long. The CDR3 nucleotides read TGCAGCGTTGAAGACACCTACGAGCAGTACTTC. Protein: CSVEDTYEQYF.

This clone was counted a few times. This chain connects TRBV15 to TRBJ2-5; the D gene could be TRBD1 or TRBD2 (5 bases each). Germline-derived CDR1 and CDR2 are LNHNV and YYDKDF (reference sequence). V lost 7 bases to trimming and J lost 6 bases, with 21 bases between them. This CDR3 has 15 residues. CDR3 in amino acids: CATTPIRDPTKTQYF. Written as DNA, the CDR3 is TGTGCCACCACCCCGATCAGGGACCCGACCAAGACCCAGTACTTC.

The V and J genes are TRBV27 and TRBJ1-2, with a possible D match to TRBD1 (5 bases). The V gene lost 7 bases and the J gene lost 4 bases, with 16 bases spanning the gap. Per germline, CDR1 MNHEY and CDR2 SMNVEV (reference sequence). This CDR3 is built from 14 residues. CDR3 DNA sequence: TGTGCCAGCAACGAACGGGGGGTGTCCTATGGCTACACCTTC. It codes for CASNERGVSYGYTF.

J is TRBJ2-7 and V is TRBV6-5, with D unclear. Germline assignment: CDR1 MNHEY and CDR2 SVGAGI. This CDR3 spans 15 amino acids. V gave up 2 bases and J gave up 3 bases, with 14 bases separating them. The CDR3 DNA reads TGTGCCAGCAGTTACAGGCTAGAAGCCTACTACGAGCAGTACTTC. Translated: CASSYRLEAYYEQYF.